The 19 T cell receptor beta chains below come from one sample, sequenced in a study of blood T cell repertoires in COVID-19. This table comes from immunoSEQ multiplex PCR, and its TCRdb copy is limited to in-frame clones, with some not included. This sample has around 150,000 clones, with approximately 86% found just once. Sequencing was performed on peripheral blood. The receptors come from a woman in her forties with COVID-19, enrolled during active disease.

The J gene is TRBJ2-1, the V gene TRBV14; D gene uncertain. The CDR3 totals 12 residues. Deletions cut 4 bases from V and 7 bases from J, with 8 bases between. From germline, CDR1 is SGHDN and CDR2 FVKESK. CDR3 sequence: CASSPLGNEQFF. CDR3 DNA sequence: TGTGCCAGCAGCCCCCTAGGAAATGAGCAGTTCTTC.

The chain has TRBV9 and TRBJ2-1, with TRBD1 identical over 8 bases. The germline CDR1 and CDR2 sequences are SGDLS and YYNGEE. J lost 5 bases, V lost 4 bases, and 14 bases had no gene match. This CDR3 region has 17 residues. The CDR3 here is CASSPDRAWTTNNEQFF. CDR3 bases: TGTGCCAGCAGCCCGGACAGGGCTTGGACTACCAACAATGAGCAGTTCTTC.

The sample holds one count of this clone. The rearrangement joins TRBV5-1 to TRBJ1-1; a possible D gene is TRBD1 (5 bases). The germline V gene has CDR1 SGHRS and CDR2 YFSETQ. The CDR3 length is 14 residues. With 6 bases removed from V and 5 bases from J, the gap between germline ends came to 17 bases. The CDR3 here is CASTFSGEGTEAFF. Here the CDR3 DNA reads TGCGCCAGCACGTTCAGCGGGGAGGGGACTGAAGCTTTCTTT.

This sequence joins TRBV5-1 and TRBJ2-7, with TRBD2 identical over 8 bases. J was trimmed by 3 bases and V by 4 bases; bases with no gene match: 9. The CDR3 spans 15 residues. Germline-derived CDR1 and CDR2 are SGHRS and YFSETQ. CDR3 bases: TGCGCCAGCAGCGATGCCCCGGGGGGGGTCTACGAGCAGTACTTC. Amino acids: CASSDAPGGVYEQYF.

The CDR3 region has the DNA TGTGCCAGCAGTTCCAACTGGAATGAAAAACTGTTTTTT. Translated: CASSSNWNEKLFF. The V call is TRBV28, the J call TRBJ1-4; D uncertain. From germline, CDR1 is MDHEN and CDR2 SYDVKM. The CDR3 totals 13 residues. Trimming pared 4 bases from V and 5 bases from J, leaving 8 bases between.

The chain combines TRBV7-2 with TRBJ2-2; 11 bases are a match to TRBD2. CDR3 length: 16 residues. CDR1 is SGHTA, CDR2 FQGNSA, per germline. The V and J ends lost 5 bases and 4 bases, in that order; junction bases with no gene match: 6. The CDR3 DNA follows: TGTGCCAGCAGCCGTCTAGCGGGAGGTGTCACCGGGGAGCTGTTTTTT. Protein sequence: CASSRLAGGVTGELFF.

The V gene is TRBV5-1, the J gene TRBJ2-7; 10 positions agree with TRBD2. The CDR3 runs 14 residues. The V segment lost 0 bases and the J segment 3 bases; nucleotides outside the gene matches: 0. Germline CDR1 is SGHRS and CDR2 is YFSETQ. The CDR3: CASSLVAGGYEQYF. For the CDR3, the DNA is TGCGCCAGCAGCTTGGTAGCGGGAGGCTACGAGCAGTACTTC.

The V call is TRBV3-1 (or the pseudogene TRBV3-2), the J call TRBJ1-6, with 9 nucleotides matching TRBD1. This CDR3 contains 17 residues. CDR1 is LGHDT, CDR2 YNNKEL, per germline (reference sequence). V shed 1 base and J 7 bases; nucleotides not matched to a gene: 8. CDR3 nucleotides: TGTGCCAGCAGCCAAGGTGTTAACAGGGGGCTGAATTCACCCCTCCACTTT. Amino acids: CASSQGVNRGLNSPLHF.

CDR3 nucleotide sequence: TGTGCCAGCAGGTCAGTCCGGAGAGGTACAGGGTCATCCTATGGCTACACCTTC. This sequence encodes CASRSVRRGTGSSYGYTF. The chain has TRBV7-3 and TRBJ1-2; the D gene is possibly TRBD1 (6 bases). The CDR3 has 18 amino acids. The V gene lost 6 bases and the J gene lost 4 bases, with 27 bases spanning the gap. From germline, CDR1 is SGHTA and CDR2 FQGTGA.

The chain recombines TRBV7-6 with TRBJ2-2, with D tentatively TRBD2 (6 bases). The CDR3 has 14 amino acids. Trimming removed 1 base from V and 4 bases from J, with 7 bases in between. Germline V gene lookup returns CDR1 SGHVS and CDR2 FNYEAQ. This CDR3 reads CASSLGRGTGELFF. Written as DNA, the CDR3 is TGTGCCAGCAGCTTAGGGAGGGGCACCGGGGAGCTGTTTTTT.

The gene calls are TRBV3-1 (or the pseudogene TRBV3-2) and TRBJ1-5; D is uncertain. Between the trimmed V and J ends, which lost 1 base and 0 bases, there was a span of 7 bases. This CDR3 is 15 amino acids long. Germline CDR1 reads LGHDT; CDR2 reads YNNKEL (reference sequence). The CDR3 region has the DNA TGTGCCAGCAGCCAAGGGCTGTTTAGCAATCAGCCCCAGCATTTT. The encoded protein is CASSQGLFSNQPQHF.

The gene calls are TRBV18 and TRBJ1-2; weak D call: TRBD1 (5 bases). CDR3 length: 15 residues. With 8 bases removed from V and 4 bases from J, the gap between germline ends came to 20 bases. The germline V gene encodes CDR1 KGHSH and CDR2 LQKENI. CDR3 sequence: CASGRGGRGGYGYTF. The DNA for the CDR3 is TGTGCCAGCGGACGGGGAGGAAGGGGCGGCTATGGCTACACCTTC.

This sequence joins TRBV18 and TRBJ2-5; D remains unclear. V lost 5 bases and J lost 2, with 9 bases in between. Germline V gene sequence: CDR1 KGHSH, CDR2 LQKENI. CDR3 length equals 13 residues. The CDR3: CASSSATQETQYF. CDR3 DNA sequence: TGTGCCAGCTCATCTGCGACTCAAGAGACCCAGTACTTC.

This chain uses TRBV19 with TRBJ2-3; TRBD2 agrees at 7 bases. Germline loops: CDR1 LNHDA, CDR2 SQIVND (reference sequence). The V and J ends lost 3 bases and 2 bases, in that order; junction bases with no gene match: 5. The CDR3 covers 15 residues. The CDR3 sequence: CASSMSLAHTDTQYF. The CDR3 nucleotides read TGTGCCAGTAGTATGTCACTAGCGCACACAGATACGCAGTATTTT.

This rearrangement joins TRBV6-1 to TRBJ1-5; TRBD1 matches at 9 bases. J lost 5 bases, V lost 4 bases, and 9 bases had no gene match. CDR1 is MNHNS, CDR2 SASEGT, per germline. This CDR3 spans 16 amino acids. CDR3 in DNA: TGTGCCAGCAGTGCCCGGACAGGGGCGGCCCATCAGCCCCAGCATTTT. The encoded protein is CASSARTGAAHQPQHF.

The CDR3 sequence: CASSQATGAAKNIQYF. CDR3 bases: TGTGCCAGCAGCCAAGCGACAGGGGCGGCCAAAAACATTCAGTACTTC. The chain has TRBV14 and TRBJ2-4; TRBD1 aligns across 8 bases. Trimming removed 1 base from V and 1 base from J; junction bases left unmatched: 3. CDR3 length: 16 residues. Germline V gene lookup returns CDR1 SGHDN and CDR2 FVKESK.

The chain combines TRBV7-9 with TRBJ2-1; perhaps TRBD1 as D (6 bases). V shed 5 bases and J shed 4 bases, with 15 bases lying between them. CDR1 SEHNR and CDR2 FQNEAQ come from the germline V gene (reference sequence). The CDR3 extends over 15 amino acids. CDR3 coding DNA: TGTGCCAGCAGCCAAAACAGGGACCAATACAATGAGCAGTTCTTC. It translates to CASSQNRDQYNEQFF.

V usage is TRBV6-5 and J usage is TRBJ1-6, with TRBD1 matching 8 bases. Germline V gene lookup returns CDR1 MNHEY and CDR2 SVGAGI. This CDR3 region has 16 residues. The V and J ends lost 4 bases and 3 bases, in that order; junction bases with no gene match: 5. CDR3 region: CASSSRTGSYNSPLHF. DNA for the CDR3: TGTGCCAGCAGTTCCCGGACAGGGAGCTATAATTCACCCCTCCACTTT.

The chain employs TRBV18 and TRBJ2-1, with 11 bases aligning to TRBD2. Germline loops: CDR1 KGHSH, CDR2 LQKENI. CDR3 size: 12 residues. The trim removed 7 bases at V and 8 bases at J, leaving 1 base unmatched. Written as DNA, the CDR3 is TGTGCCAGCTTGGGACTAGCGGATGAGCAGTTCTTC. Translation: CASLGLADEQFF.